This TCR beta chain is from a study of cytomegalovirus exposure and HLA in healthy donors. After removal of 4 bases from V and 1 base from J, the junction contained 0 bases not matched to a gene. CDR1 MGHDK and CDR2 SYGVNS come from the germline V gene. This CDR3 contains 14 residues. It was with 60 Vbeta and 13 Jbeta primers that the PCR ran. Sequencing was performed with immunoSEQ multiplex PCR; in TCRdb, only in-frame clones are kept and a portion is missing. The data contain 150,000 to 200,000 clones, almost 80% of them singletons. The chain couples TRBV25-1 to TRBJ1-1; 10 bases line up with TRBD1. What was sequenced was PBMCs. The sequence was collected from a man between 40 and 49 years old in good health and CMV-seropositive. DNA of the CDR3: TGTGCCAGCAGTGGGGACAGGGGGAACACTGAAGCTTTCTTT. It codes for CASSGDRGNTEAFF.